This T cell receptor beta chain derives from a study of a mutant IDH1 vaccine in newly diagnosed glioma. Study as a whole: Beginning 4-6 weeks after radiotherapy alone, or with temozolomide cycles, vaccination took place. Males made up roughly 60% and females approximately 38% of treated patients, whose mean age was approximately 41 years. Overall study findings and caveats: Immune responses induced by vaccination arose in about 93% of the patients.

The CDR3 length is 14 residues. Germline CDR1 reads SNHLY; CDR2 reads FYNNEI. Between the trimmed V and J ends, which lost 6 bases and 3 bases, there was a span of 11 bases. Clones were sequenced by immunoSEQ multiplex PCR, and TCRdb holds only the in-frame ones, with some missing. The top ten hold 3.5% to 4.5% of the sample, which has roughly 46,000 clones, approximately 84% seen once. On this clone: Its target is not known.

The time point was: week 47, end of study. Vaccine doses each comprised 300 ug of mutant IDH1 20-mer peptide, with topical imiquimod. The chain joins TRBV2 to TRBJ2-2; a weak D match, TRBD2 (5 bases). The sample here was PBMCs, taken from a glioma patient whose treatment included an IDH1 peptide vaccine. The clonotype was recovered from a woman aged 25 to 39 with glioma. Some clones in this sample may be carry-over from other donors' samples. The CDR3 loop is CASSEGGYTGELFF. CDR3 DNA sequence: TGTGCCAGCAGCGAGGGCGGGTACACCGGGGAGCTGTTTTTT.